This T cell receptor beta chain was observed in a study of blood T cell repertoires in COVID-19. Study information: Donors in the United States, Italy and Spain gave samples during acute or convalescent COVID-19. From T cells, B-cell-depleted T cells, or PBMCs came the material, which was cDNA or gDNA.

Method: immunoSEQ multiplex PCR; TCRdb's copy keeps in-frame clones and lacks some. The sample records about 71,000 clones, roughly 90% being singletons. The CDR3 runs to 15 residues. With V trimmed by 3 bases and J by 8 bases, 9 bases remained unmatched. The germline CDR1 and CDR2 sequences are SGHRS and YFSETQ. The sequence was collected from a woman older than 75 with acute or convalescent COVID-19. This chain links TRBV5-1 with TRBJ1-4, with 8 bases fitting TRBD1. Sequenced: peripheral blood. The CDR3 nucleotides read TGCGCCAGCAGCTCGGGACAGGCACTGGGAGAAAAACTGTTTTTT. It yields the protein CASSSGQALGEKLFF.